What follows are 9 T cell receptor beta chains derived from one specimen sequenced in a study of blood T cells in healthy people across ages. The use of a sample-barcoded 5' primer and a J-beta primer mix characterized a second PCR of roughly 6 to 12 cycles. MiXCR, run by TCRdb on the 5' RACE reads, gives a single entry per CDR3 protein. The sample shows about 570,000 distinct CDR3 sequences, about 29% of them seen only once. The sample was also linked to a second study, of T cells of mothers and their children.

The specimen sequenced was blood. The receptors shown here come from a boy aged 2 to 9 in good health.

The V gene is TRBV29-1, the J gene TRBJ1-1; D unresolved. V was trimmed by 3 bases and J by 6 bases, leaving 14 bases between them. Germline V lookup: CDR1 SQVTM, CDR2 ANQGSEA. This CDR3 region has 13 residues. CDR3 bases: TGCAGCGTTGATCCGGGGTGGGGAGCTGAAGCTTTCTTT. Protein: CSVDPGWGAEAFF. Variable domain in full (rest from reference TRBV29-1 and TRBJ1-1): SAVISQKPSRDICQRGTSLTIQCQVDSQVTMMFWYRQQPGQSLTLIATANQGSEATYESGFVIDKFPISRPNLTFSTLTVSNMSPEDSSIYLCSVDPGWGAEAFFGQGTRLTVV.

This clonotype was found a few times. The V and J genes are TRBV30 and TRBJ1-4; no definite D call. V shed 5 bases and J shed 5 bases, with 6 bases lying between them. The CDR3 sequence is 11 residues long. Germline loops: CDR1 GTSNPN, CDR2 SVGIG (reference sequence). The CDR3 here is CAWDLNEKLFF. The CDR3 DNA reads as TGTGCCTGGGACTTGAATGAAAAACTGTTTTTT.

This clonotype has more than one count but fewer than ten. V and J are TRBV27 and TRBJ2-7; D is unclear. Germline V gene sequence: CDR1 MNHEY, CDR2 SMNVEV (reference sequence). V lost 2 bases and J 3 bases, leaving 8 bases between the germline ends. There are 13 residues in the CDR3. The CDR3 reads CASSLGRFYEQYF. Here the CDR3 DNA reads TGTGCCAGCAGTTTAGGCAGATTCTACGAGCAGTACTTC.

This clonotype has ten or more counts. The chain has TRBV5-1 and TRBJ2-4; no reliable D call. Germline V gene data show CDR1 as SGHRS and CDR2 as YFSETQ. The CDR3 is made up of 16 amino acids. Trimming removed 3 bases from V and 0 bases from J, with 13 bases in between. The chain's CDR3 is CASSSTGRRAKNIQYF. Here the CDR3 DNA reads TGCGCCAGCAGCTCGACGGGCCGCAGAGCCAAAAACATTCAGTACTTC. Based on the CDR3 plus reference TRBV5-1 and TRBJ2-4, the full variable domain is KAGVTQTPRYLIKTRGQQVTLSCSPISGHRSVSWYQQTPGQGLQFLFEYFSETQRNKGNFPGRFSGRQFSNSRSEMNVSTLELGDSALYLCASSSTGRRAKNIQYFGAGTRLSVL.

The chain is built from TRBV2 and TRBJ2-5; TRBD2 matches 10 bases. The J call may be mistaken, given a closer DNA end match to TRBJ2-1. Germline V gives CDR1 SNHLY, CDR2 FYNNEI. This CDR3 comprises 17 residues. The CDR3 DNA follows: TGTGCCAGCAGTCCACTAGCGGGATACAGTCTTTACAATGAGCAGTTCTTC. Translation: CASSPLAGYSLYNEQFF.

V is TRBV19 and J is TRBJ1-2; D is undetermined. Trimming pared 4 bases from V and 7 bases from J, leaving 10 bases between. CDR3 size: 12 residues. Germline V gene lookup returns CDR1 LNHDA and CDR2 SQIVND (reference sequence). In DNA, the CDR3 is TGTGCCAGTAGTACCCCGGACGGTGGCTACACCTTC. It encodes CASSTPDGGYTF. Supplemented by reference TRBV19 and TRBJ1-2, the full variable domain reads DGGITQSPKYLFRKEGQNVTLSCEQNLNHDAMYWYRQDPGQGLRLIYYSQIVNDFQKGDIAEGYSVSREKKESFPLTVTSAQKNPTAFYLCASSTPDGGYTFGSGTRLTVV.

V usage is TRBV28 and J usage is TRBJ1-5, with TRBD1 matching 10 bases. The CDR3 is 16 amino acids. The ends lost 5 bases at V and 2 bases at J; junction bases unmatched: 6. CDR1 is MDHEN and CDR2 is SYDVKM in the germline V gene. CDR3: CASSDRGRGGNQPQHF. The DNA of the CDR3 is TGTGCCAGCAGTGACAGGGGGCGAGGAGGCAATCAGCCCCAGCATTTT. The full variable domain, in which reference TRBV28 and TRBJ1-5 provide the parts outside the CDR3, is DVKVTQSSRYLVKRTGEKVFLECVQDMDHENMFWYRQDPGLGLRLIYFSYDVKMKEKGDIPEGYSVSREKKERFSLILESASTNQTSMYLCASSDRGRGGNQPQHFGDGTRLSIL.

This clonotype was detected only a few times. The chain couples TRBV7-2 to TRBJ2-2; no firm D call. Looked up from germline, CDR1 is SGHTA and CDR2 is FQGNSA. This CDR3 region has 12 residues. V was cut by 4 bases and J by 6 bases, with 6 bases left in between. CDR3 residues: CASSSTSGELFF. CDR3 DNA: TGTGCCAGCAGCTCCACCTCCGGGGAGCTGTTTTTT.

CDR3 residues: CASSEGQPNGYTF. The CDR3 DNA reads TGTGCCAGCAGTGAGGGGCAACCCAATGGCTACACCTTC. The J gene is TRBJ1-2, the V gene TRBV2, with a weak D call TRBD1 (5 bases). V shed 3 bases and J shed 6 bases, with 11 bases lying between them. The CDR3 loop spans 13 amino acids. Germline V gives CDR1 SNHLY, CDR2 FYNNEI.